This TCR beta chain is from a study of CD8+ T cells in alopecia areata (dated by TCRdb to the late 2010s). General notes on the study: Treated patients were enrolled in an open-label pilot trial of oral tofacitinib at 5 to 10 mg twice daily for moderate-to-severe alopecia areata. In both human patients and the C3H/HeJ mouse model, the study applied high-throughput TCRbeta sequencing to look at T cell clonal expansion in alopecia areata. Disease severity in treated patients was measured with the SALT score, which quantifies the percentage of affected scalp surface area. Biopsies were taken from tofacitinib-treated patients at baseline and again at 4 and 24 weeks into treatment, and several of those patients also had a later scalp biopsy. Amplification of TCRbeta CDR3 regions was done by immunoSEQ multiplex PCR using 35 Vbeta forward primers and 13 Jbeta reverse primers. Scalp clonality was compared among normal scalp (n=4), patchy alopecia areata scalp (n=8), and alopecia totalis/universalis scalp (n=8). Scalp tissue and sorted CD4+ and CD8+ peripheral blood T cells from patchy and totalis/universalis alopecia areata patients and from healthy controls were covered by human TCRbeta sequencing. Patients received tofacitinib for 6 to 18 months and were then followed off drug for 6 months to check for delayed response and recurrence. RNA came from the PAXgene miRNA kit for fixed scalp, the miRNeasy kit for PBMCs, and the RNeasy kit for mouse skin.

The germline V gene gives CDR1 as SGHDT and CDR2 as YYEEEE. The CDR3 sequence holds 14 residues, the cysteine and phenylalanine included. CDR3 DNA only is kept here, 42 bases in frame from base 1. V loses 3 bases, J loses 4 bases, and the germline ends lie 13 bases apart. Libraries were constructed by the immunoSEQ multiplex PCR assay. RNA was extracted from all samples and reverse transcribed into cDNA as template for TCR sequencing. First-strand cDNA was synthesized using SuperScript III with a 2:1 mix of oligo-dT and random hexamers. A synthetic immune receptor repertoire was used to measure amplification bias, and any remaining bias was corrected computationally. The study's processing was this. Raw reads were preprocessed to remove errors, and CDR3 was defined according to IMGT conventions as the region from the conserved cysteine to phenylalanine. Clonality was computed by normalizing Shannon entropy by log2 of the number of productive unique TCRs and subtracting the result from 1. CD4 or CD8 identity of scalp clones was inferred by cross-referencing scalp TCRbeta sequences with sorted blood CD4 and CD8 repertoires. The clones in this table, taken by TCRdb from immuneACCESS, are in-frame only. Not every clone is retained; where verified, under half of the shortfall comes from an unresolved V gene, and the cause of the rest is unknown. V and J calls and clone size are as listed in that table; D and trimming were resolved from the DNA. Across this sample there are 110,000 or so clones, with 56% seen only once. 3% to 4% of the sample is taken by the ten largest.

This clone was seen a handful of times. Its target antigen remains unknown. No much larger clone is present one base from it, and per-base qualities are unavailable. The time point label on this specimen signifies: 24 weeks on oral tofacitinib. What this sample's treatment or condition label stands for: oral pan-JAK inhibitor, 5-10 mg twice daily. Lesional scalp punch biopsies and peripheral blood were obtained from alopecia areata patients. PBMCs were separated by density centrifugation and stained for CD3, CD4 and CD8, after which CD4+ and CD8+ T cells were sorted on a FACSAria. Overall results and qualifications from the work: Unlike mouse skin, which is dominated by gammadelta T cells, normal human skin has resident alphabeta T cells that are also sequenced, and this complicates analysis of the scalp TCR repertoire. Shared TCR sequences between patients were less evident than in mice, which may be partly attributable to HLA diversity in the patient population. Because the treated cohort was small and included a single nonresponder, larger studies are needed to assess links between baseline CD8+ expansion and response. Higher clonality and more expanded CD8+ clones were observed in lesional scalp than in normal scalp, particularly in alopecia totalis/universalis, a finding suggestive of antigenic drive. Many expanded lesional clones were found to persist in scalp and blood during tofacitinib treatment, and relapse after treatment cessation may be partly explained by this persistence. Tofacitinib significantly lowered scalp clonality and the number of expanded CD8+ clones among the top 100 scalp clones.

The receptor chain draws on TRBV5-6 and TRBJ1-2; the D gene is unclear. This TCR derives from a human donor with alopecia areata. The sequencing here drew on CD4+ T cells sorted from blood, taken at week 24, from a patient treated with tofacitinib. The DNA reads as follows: TGTGCCAGCAGCTCAAAACAAACCCTCTATGGCTACACCTTC. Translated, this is CASSSKQTLYGYTF. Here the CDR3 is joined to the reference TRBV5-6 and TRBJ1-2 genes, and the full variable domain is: DAGVTQSPTHLIKTRGQQVTLRCSPKSGHDTVSWYQQALGQGPQFIFQYYEEEERQRGNFPDRFSGHQFPNYSSELNVNALLLGDSALYLCASSSKQTLYGYTFGSGTRLTVV.